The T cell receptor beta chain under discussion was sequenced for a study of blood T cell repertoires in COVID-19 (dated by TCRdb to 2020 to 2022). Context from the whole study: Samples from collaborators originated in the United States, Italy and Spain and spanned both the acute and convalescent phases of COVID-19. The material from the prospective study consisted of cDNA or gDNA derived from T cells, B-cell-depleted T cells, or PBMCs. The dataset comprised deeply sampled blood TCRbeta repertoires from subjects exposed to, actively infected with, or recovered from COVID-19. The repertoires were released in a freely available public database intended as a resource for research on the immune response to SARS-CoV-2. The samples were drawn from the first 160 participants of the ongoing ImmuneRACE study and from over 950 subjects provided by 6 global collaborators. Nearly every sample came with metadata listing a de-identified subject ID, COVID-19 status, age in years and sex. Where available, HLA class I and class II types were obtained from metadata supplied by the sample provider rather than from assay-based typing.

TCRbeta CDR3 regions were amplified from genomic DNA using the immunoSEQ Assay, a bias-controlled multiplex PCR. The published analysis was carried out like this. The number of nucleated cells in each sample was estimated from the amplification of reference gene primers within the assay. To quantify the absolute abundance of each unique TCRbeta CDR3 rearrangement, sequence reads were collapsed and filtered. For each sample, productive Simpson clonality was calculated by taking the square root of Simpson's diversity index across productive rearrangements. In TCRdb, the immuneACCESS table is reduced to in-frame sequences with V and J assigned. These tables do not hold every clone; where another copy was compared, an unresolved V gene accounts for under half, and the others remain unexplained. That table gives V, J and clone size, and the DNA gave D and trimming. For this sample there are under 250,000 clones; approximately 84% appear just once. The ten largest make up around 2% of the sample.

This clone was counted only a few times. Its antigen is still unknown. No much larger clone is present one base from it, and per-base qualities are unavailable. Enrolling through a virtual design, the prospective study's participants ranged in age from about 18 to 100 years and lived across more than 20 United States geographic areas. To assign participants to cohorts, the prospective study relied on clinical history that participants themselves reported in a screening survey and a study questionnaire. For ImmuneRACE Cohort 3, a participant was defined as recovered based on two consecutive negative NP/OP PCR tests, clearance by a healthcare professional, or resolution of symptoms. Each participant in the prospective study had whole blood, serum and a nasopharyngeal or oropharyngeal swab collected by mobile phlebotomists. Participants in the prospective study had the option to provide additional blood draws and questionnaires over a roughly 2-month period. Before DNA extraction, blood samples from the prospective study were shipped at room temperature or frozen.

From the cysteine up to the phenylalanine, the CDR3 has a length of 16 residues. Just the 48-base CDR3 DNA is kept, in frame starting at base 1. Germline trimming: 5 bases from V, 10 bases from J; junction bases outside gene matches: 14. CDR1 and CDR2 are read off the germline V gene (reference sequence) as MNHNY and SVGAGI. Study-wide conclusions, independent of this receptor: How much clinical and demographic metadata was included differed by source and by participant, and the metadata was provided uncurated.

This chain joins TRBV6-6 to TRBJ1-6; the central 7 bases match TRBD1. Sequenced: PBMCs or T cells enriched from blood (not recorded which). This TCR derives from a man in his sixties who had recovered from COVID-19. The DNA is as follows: TGTGCCAGCAGTCGAATCGACAGGGCCTCGGGCTCACCCCTCCACTTT. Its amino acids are CASSRIDRASGSPLHF.